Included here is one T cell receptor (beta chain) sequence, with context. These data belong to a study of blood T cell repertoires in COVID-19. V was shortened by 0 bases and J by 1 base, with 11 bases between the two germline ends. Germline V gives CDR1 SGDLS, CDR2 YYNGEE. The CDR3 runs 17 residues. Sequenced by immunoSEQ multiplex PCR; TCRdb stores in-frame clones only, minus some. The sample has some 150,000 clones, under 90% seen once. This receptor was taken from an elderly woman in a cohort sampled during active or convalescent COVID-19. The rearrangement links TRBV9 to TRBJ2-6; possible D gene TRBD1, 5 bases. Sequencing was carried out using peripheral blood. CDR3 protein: CASSVDPTVSGANVLTF. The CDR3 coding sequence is TGTGCCAGCAGCGTAGACCCGACAGTGTCTGGGGCCAACGTCCTGACTTTC.